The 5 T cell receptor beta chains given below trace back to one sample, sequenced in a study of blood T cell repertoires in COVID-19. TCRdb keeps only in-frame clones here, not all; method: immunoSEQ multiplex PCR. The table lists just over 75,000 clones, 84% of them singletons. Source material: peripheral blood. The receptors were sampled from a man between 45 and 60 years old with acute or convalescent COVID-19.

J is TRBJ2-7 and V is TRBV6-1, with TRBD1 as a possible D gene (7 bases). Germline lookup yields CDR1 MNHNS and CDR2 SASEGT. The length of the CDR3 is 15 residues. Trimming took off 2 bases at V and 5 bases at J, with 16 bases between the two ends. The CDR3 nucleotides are TGTGCCAGCAGTGAACCAGGGGGGTCTACCCACGAGCAGTACTTC. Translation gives CASSEPGGSTHEQYF.

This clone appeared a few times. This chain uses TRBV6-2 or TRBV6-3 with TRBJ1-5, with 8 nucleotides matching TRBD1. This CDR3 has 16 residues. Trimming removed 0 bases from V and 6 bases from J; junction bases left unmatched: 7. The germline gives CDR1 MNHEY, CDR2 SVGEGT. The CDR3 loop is CASSYSLGQGAQPQHF. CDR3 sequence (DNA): TGTGCCAGCAGTTACTCGTTGGGCCAGGGGGCTCAGCCCCAGCATTTT.

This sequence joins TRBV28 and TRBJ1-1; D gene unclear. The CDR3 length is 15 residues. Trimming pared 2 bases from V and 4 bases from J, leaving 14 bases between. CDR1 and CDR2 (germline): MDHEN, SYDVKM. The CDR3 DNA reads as TGTGCCAGCAGTTTACCCTCGGGGTGGGGCACTGAAGCTTTCTTT. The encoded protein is CASSLPSGWGTEAFF.

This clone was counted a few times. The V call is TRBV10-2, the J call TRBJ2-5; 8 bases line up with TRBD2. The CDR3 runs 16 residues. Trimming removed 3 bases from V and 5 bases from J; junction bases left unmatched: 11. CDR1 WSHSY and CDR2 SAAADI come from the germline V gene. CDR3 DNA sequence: TGCGCCAGCAGTGATGGGTCGGGAGGGGTGTGGGAGACCCAGTACTTC. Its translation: CASSDGSGGVWETQYF.

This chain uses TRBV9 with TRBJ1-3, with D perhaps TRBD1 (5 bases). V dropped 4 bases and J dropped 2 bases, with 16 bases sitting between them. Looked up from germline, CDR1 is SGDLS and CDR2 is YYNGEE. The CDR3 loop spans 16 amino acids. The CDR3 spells CASSPWPQAAGNTIYF. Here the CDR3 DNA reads TGTGCCAGCAGCCCATGGCCACAGGCGGCTGGAAACACCATATATTTT.